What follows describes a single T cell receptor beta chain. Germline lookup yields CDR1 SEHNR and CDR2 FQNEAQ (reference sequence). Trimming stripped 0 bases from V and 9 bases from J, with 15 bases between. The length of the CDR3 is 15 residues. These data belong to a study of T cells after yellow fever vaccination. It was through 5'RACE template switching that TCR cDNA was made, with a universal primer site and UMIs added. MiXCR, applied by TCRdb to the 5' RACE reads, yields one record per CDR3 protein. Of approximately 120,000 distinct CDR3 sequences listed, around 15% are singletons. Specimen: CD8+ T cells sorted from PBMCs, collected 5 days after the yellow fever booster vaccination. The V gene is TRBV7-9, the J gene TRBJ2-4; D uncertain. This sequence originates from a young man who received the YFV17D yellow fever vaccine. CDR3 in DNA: TGTGCCAGCAGCTTAGCAGACATTTCTGCTTCCATTCAGTACTTC. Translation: CASSLADISASIQYF. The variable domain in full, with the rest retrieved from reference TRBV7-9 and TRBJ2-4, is DTGVSQNPRHKITKRGQNVTFRCDPISEHNRLYWYRQTLGQGPEFLTYFQNEAQLEKSRLLSDRFSAERPKGSFSTLEIQRTEQGDSAMYLCASSLADISASIQYFGAGTRLSVL.